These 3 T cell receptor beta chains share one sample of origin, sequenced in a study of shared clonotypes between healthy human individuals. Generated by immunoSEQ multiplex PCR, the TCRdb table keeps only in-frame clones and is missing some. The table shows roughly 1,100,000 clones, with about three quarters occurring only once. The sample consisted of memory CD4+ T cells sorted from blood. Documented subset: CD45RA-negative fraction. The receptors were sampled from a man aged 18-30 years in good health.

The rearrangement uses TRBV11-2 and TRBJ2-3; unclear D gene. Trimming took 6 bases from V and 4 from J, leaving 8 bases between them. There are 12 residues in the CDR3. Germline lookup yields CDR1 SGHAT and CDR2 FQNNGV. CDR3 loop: CASRPKADTQYF. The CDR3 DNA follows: TGTGCCAGCAGACCCAAGGCAGATACGCAGTATTTT.

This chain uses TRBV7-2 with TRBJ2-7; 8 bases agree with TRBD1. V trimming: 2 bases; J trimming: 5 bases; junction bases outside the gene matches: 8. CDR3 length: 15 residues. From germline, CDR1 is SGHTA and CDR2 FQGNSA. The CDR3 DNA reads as TGTGCCAGCAGCTTAACGAGACAGGGGAACCACGAGCAGTACTTC. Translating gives CASSLTRQGNHEQYF.

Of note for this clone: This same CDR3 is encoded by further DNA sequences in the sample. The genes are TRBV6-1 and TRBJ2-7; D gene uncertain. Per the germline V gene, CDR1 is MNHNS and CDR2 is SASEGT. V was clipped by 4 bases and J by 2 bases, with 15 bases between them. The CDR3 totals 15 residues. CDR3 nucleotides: TGTGCCAGCAGTGGGAGACCGCCATCGACCTACGAGCAGTACTTC. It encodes CASSGRPPSTYEQYF.